A selection of T cell receptor beta chains follows, all from one sample in a study of T-cell memory formation after mild COVID-19. TCRdb processed the 5' RACE reads anew with MiXCR; each CDR3 protein has one entry. This table has about 150,000 distinct CDR3 sequences, approximately 21% appearing once. Sequenced material: PBMCs or a T cell subset sorted from them (not recorded which). The receptors come from an adult woman who had mild COVID-19 (a few samples of this study predate the infection). Cell type and time point are not known. Each CDR3 is given with its conserved first and last residue. Each record gives: clone size, V gene, D gene, J gene, CDR3 DNA, CDR3 protein. The D gene is left open where the match is weak. Size values are once, few and many counts, or a class for expanded clones, and some rows have none.

NA,TRBV5-5,NA,TRBJ1-3,TGTGCCAGCAGCGACCGGGACCCTGGAAACACCATATATTTT,CASSDRDPGNTIYF
many,TRBV27,NA,TRBJ2-5,TGTGCCAGCAGTTTATGGGTCGGCCAAGAGACCCAGTACTTC,CASSLWVGQETQYF
few,TRBV11-2,NA,TRBJ2-3,TGTGCCAGCAGCTCCAAGAACACAGATACGCAGTATTTT,CASSSKNTDTQYF
NA,TRBV4-1,NA,TRBJ1-3,TGCGCCAGCAGCCAGCGTGGGGGCGTGGGAAACACCATATATTTT,CASSQRGGVGNTIYF
few,TRBV5-1,NA,TRBJ1-2,TGCGCCAGCCGATCGACAGTGAACTATGGCTACACCTTC,CASRSTVNYGYTF
NA,TRBV10-3,NA,TRBJ1-3,TGTGCCATCTCCGGGACAACCTCTGGAAACACCATATATTTT,CAISGTTSGNTIYF
NA,TRBV15,TRBD1,TRBJ1-2,TGTGCCACCAGCCTCGACAGGGGGTATGGCTACACCTTC,CATSLDRGYGYTF
few,TRBV5-1,NA,TRBJ2-7,TGCGCCAGCAGCCGGGACACAGCCTACGAGCAGTACTTC,CASSRDTAYEQYF
many,TRBV20-1,NA,TRBJ2-4,TGCAGTCACCAGGGGAGGGAAGCCAAAAACATTCAGTACTTC,CSHQGREAKNIQYF
few,TRBV5-1,TRBD1,TRBJ2-5,TGCGCCAGCAGCCCGGGACAGTCAACTACGGGGGAGACCCAGTACTTC,CASSPGQSTTGETQYF
few,TRBV12-3/TRBV12-4,NA,TRBJ2-3,TGTGCCAGCAGTTCTGGGGGGCCTAAAACCACAGATACGCAGTATTTT,CASSSGGPKTTDTQYF
few,TRBV21-1,NA,TRBJ2-3,TGTGCCAGCAGCCCCCGACAGGGGCCAGATACGCAGTATTTT,CASSPRQGPDTQYF
NA,TRBV11-2,TRBD2,TRBJ2-1,TGTGCCAGCAGCTTAGCTAGCGGGAGGGCCGGGAATGAGCAGTTCTTC,CASSLASGRAGNEQFF
few,TRBV29-1,NA,TRBJ2-2,TGCAGCGTGATACGCAGAGCGAACACCGGGGAGCTGTTTTTT,CSVIRRANTGELFF
few,TRBV6-2/TRBV6-3,TRBD1,TRBJ2-5,TGTGCCAGCAGCCGAGGACAGGGCCTTGCGGGAGAGACCCAGTACTTC,CASSRGQGLAGETQYF
NA,TRBV6-2/TRBV6-3,NA,TRBJ1-1,TGTGCCAGCAGTTACGGGGGTCTTGAAGCTTTCTTT,CASSYGGLEAFF
NA,TRBV4-1,NA,TRBJ1-2,TGCGCCAGCAGCCACCAGGCTACTAACTATGGCTACACCTTC,CASSHQATNYGYTF
few,TRBV10-3,NA,TRBJ2-5,TGTGCCATCAGTGAGCCAGGGAAAGAGACCCAGTACTTC,CAISEPGKETQYF
NA,TRBV6-6,NA,TRBJ2-2,TGTGCCAGCAGTTACCCGCTTTCCGGGAACGGGGAGCTGTTTTTT,CASSYPLSGNGELFF
few,TRBV7-8,TRBD1,TRBJ2-2,TGTGCCAGCAGCTTAGGGACAGGGAGGTCCGGGGAGCTGTTTTTT,CASSLGTGRSGELFF
NA,TRBV29-1,NA,TRBJ2-7,TGCAGCGTTGAATCCGCTAGCGATAACTACGAGCAGTACTTC,CSVESASDNYEQYF
NA,TRBV5-1,NA,TRBJ2-3,TGCGCCAGCAGCTTGGGCAGCGGTGGAGCAGATACGCAGTATTTT,CASSLGSGGADTQYF
few,TRBV5-1,TRBD2,TRBJ2-1,TGCGCCAGCAGCTATACTAGCGTCAACAATGAGCAGTTCTTC,CASSYTSVNNEQFF
NA,TRBV19,NA,TRBJ1-1,TGTGCCAGTACCTTATCTCCGACTGTTGGTACGAACACTGAAGCTTTCTTT,CASTLSPTVGTNTEAFF
NA,TRBV25-1,NA,TRBJ2-3,TGTGCCAGCAGTTCCCACCGTGCAACAGATACGCAGTATTTT,CASSSHRATDTQYF
many,TRBV7-8,NA,TRBJ2-1,TGTGCCAGCAGCTTAGAGGGACTTATGTGGAATGAGCAGTTCTTC,CASSLEGLMWNEQFF
NA,TRBV3-1,NA,TRBJ1-1,TGTGCCAGCAGCCCTGGACTGGAGAGCACTGAAGCTTTCTTT,CASSPGLESTEAFF
few,TRBV7-2,TRBD2,TRBJ2-3,TGTGCCAGCAGCTTAGGCGGGGGGTTCACGGATACGCAGTATTTT,CASSLGGGFTDTQYF
NA,TRBV7-9,NA,TRBJ2-7,TGTGCCAGCAGCTCGTACGACGGGGCCGCCGAGCAGTACTTC,CASSSYDGAAEQYF
many,TRBV12-3/TRBV12-4,NA,TRBJ2-1,TGTGCCAGCAGTTTTCTGTCCTCTTTTGCGGGCCTTAGGGATGAGCAGTTCTTC,CASSFLSSFAGLRDEQFF
few,TRBV4-2,TRBD1,TRBJ1-2,TGTGCCAGCAGCCAAGATCGGGACAGGGATGGCTACACCTTC,CASSQDRDRDGYTF
NA,TRBV29-1,TRBD1,TRBJ2-5,TGCAGCGCATCGAGGGGGCGCGAGACCCAGTACTTC,CSASRGRETQYF
many,TRBV20-1,TRBD2,TRBJ2-7,TGCAGTGCTAGAGTCCCTAGCGGGTCCTACGAGCAGTACTTC,CSARVPSGSYEQYF
NA,TRBV24-1,TRBD1,TRBJ2-3,TGTGCCACCAGTGATCGGGGACAGGGCACAGATACGCAGTATTTT,CATSDRGQGTDTQYF
once,TRBV5-1,TRBD1,TRBJ1-1,TGCGCCAGCACGACAGGGTTTTCCTTGAACACTGAAGCTTTCTTT,CASTTGFSLNTEAFF
few,TRBV7-9,NA,TRBJ2-7,TGTGCCAGCAGCTTAGACCCCTTAGCCCGAACCTACGAGCAGTACTTC,CASSLDPLARTYEQYF
few,TRBV6-2/TRBV6-3,TRBD1,TRBJ2-3,TGTGCCAGCAGCCCCGGGACAGGGCGTACAGATACGCAGTATTTT,CASSPGTGRTDTQYF
NA,TRBV28,NA,TRBJ1-1,TGTGCCAGCAGTACGCCCCCAGGGGCAGGGAACACTGAAGCTTTCTTT,CASSTPPGAGNTEAFF
NA,TRBV2,NA,TRBJ1-4,TGTGCCAGCAGTGTGGGTCATTATGAAGGGGAAAAACTGTTTTTT,CASSVGHYEGEKLFF
NA,TRBV5-1,NA,TRBJ2-3,TGCGCCAGCAGCTTGAACGGGCCCCCGACAGATACGCAGTATTTT,CASSLNGPPTDTQYF
few,TRBV6-1,NA,TRBJ2-2,TGTGCCAGCAGTGAGTTTGTGGCAGGGGGGCCCACCGGGGAGCTGTTTTTT,CASSEFVAGGPTGELFF
few,TRBV4-1,NA,TRBJ1-1,TGCGCCAGCAGCCAAAGTCAGTTGGCAGGGACGGACACTGAAGCTTTCTTT,CASSQSQLAGTDTEAFF
few,TRBV28,NA,TRBJ2-1,TGTGCCAGCAGTTTTGGTGGGAGTAAGAGCGATGAGCAGTTCTTC,CASSFGGSKSDEQFF
NA,TRBV30,NA,TRBJ2-3,TGTGCCTGGGGCTACAGGGATACGCAGTATTTT,CAWGYRDTQYF
few,TRBV5-1,TRBD2,TRBJ2-3,TGCGCCAGCAGCTTGGCGACTAGCGGACGCACAGATACGCAGTATTTT,CASSLATSGRTDTQYF
few,TRBV29-1,TRBD1,TRBJ1-2,TGCAGCGTTGGGACAGGGGGCTATGGCTACACCTTC,CSVGTGGYGYTF
few,TRBV12-3/TRBV12-4,NA,TRBJ2-5,TGTGCCAGCACGCAGGGAGCGGAAGAGACCCAGTACTTC,CASTQGAEETQYF
NA,TRBV7-2,NA,TRBJ2-3,TGTGCCAGCAGCTTTACCGGGACTTCCCTCGGAAATACGCAGTATTTT,CASSFTGTSLGNTQYF
few,TRBV12-3/TRBV12-4,TRBD2,TRBJ2-5,TGTGCCAGCCACGGCGGGGGGGCCCGGGAGACCCAGTACTTC,CASHGGGARETQYF
NA,TRBV5-6,TRBD1,TRBJ1-6,TGTGCCAGCAGCTTGGAGCAGGGGGTGGGATCACCCCTCCACTTT,CASSLEQGVGSPLHF
few,TRBV9,TRBD1,TRBJ1-1,TGTGCCAGCAGCTATCTGACAGGGGGAAACACTGAAGCTTTCTTT,CASSYLTGGNTEAFF
NA,TRBV12-5,TRBD1,TRBJ1-2,TGTGCTAGTGGTCCTTCCGGTTCAGGGGGCGGGGGCTACACCTTC,CASGPSGSGGGGYTF
NA,TRBV7-3,TRBD2,TRBJ2-1,TGTGCCAGCAGCCAACGGACTAGCGGGGGATACAATGAGCAGTTCTTC,CASSQRTSGGYNEQFF
NA,TRBV12-3/TRBV12-4,NA,TRBJ2-3,TGTGCCAGCAGTTTAGCCCGGAGGTCTAGCACAGATACGCAGTATTTT,CASSLARRSSTDTQYF
many,TRBV3-1,NA,TRBJ2-7,TGTGCCAGCAGCCAACTAGGGGCTAGGGACGAGCAGTACTTC,CASSQLGARDEQYF
NA,TRBV6-5,TRBD1,TRBJ2-5,TGTGCCAGCAGTTACGCCCGAGGACAGGCGGTCGGGGAGACCCAGTACTTC,CASSYARGQAVGETQYF
NA,TRBV10-3,TRBD1,TRBJ2-3,TGTGCCATTGGACAGGGATCAGATACGCAGTATTTT,CAIGQGSDTQYF
many,TRBV23-1,NA,TRBJ2-5,TGCGCCAGTCCCGTTCAAGAGACCCAGTACTTC,CASPVQETQYF